This T cell receptor (beta chain) was captured by sequencing in a study of beta chain features in type 1 diabetes. In germline, CDR1 is SGHTA, CDR2 FQGNSA. The CDR3 loop spans 15 amino acids. Trimming took off 1 base at V and 7 bases at J, with 16 bases between the two ends. Sequencing targeted expressed TCRB transcripts, as all isolated RNA had been reverse transcribed. Produced via immunoSEQ multiplex PCR; TCRdb's table is partial and in-frame only. The sample shows hundreds of thousands of clones, 15% to 17% of them seen only once. This clone was seen a handful of times. The clonotype originates from a man aged 18 to 29 in good health. J is TRBJ2-5 and V is TRBV7-2; a weak D match, TRBD2 (6 bases). The sample consisted of naive CD4+ T cells from blood. For the CDR3, the DNA is TGTGCCAGCAGCTTAGGGGGCGGCGGGATTGGGACCCAGTACTTC. This sequence encodes CASSLGGGGIGTQYF.